The T cell receptor (beta chain) under discussion was sequenced for a study of shared clonotypes between healthy human individuals. Study in general: Every donor yielded three CD4 naive, three CD4 memory, two CD8 naive and one CD8 memory plate. Study results and caveats: Represented diversity, genetic and exposure-history alike, was limited by few donors. When compared with the clonotypes that were shared by all four sorted-subset donors, the non-shared clonotypes turned out to have lower generation probabilities.

CDR3 length: 13 amino acids. V dropped 3 bases and J dropped 3 bases, with 6 bases sitting between them. Germline CDR1 MNHEY, CDR2 SMNVEV (reference sequence). The assay used deep level. Using immunoSEQ multiplex PCR, the repertoire was profiled, and TCRdb retains in-frame clones only, with some absent. The sample lists more than 2,000,000 clones; approximately 95% were seen once. A word on this clone: The antigen is unknown.

The clonotype originates from a man between 18 and 35 years old in good health. Some clones in this sample may be carry-over from other donors' samples. The J gene is TRBJ2-4, the V gene TRBV27; perhaps TRBD2 as D (6 bases). The sequenced sample was naive CD4+ T cells from PBMCs. Stated subset: CD45RA+ positively selected. The CDR3 DNA reads TGTGCCAGCAGTTTGGGGGGCAAAAACATTCAGTACTTC. As protein: CASSLGGKNIQYF.